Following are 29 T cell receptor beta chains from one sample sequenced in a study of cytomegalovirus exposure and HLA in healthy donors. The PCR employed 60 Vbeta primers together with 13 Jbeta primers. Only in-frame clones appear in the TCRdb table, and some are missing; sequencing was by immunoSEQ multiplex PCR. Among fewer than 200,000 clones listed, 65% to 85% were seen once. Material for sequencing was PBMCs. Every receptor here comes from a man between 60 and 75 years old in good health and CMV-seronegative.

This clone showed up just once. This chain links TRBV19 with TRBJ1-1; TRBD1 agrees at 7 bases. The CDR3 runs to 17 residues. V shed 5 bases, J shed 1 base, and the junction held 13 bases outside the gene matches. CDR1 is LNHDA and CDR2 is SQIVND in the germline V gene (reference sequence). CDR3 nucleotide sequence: TGTGCCAGTAGTTTCCTTCATCCGGGACAGACGAACACTGAAGCTTTCTTT. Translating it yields CASSFLHPGQTNTEAFF.

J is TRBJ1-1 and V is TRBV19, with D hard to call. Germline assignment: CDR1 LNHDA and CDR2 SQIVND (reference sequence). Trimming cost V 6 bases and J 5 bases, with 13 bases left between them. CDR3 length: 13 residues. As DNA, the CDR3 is TGTGCCAGTAGCCTTGGTAAGGAGACTGAAGCTTTCTTT. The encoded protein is CASSLGKETEAFF.

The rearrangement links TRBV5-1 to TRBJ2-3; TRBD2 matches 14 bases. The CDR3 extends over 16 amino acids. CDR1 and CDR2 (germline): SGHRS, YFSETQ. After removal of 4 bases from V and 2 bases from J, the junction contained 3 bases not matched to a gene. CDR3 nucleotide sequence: TGCGCCAGCAGCCGGGGACTAGCGGGGGACACAGATACGCAGTATTTT. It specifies CASSRGLAGDTDTQYF.

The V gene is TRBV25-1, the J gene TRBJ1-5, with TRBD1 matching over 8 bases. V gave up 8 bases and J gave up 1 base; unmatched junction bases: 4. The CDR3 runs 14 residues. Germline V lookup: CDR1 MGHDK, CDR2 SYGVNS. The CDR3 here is CASAGTGSNQPQHF. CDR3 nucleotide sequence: TGTGCCAGCGCCGGGACAGGCAGCAATCAGCCCCAGCATTTT. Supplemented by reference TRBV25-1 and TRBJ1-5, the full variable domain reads EADIYQTPRYLVIGTGKKITLECSQTMGHDKMYWYQQDPGMELHLIHYSYGVNSTEKGDLSSESTVSRIRTEHFPLTLESARPSHTSQYLCASAGTGSNQPQHFGDGTRLSIL.

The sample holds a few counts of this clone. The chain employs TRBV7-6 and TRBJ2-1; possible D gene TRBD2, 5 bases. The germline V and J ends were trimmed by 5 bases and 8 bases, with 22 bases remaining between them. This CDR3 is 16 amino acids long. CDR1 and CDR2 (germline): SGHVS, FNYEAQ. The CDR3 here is CASSRRTGVVGDEQFF. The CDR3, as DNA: TGTGCCAGCAGCCGACGGACCGGGGTGGTTGGCGATGAGCAGTTCTTC.

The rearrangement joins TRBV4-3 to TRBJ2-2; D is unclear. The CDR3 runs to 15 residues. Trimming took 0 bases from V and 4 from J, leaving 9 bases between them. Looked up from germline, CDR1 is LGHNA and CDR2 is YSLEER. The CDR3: CASSQDGVVTGELFF. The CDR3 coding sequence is TGCGCCAGCAGCCAAGACGGAGTGGTCACCGGGGAGCTGTTTTTT.

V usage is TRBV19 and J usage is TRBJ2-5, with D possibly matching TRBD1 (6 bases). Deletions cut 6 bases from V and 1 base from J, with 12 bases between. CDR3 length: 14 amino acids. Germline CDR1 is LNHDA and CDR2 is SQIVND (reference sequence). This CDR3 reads CASSRDRSQETQYF. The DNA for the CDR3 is TGTGCCAGTAGCAGAGACAGGTCCCAAGAGACCCAGTACTTC.

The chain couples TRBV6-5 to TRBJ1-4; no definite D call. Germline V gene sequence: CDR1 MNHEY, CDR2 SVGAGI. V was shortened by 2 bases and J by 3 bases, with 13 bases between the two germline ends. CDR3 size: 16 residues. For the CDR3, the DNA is TGTGCCAGCAGTTACATGGTAGAGGCGGCTAATGAAAAACTGTTTTTT. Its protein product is CASSYMVEAANEKLFF.

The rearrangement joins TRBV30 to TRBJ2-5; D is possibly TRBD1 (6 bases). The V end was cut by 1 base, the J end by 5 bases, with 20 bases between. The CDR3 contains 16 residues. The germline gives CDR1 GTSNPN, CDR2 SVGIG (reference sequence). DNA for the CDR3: TGTGCCTGGAGTGCCCCGCAGAGAGGAAGGGGGGAGACCCAGTACTTC. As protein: CAWSAPQRGRGETQYF.

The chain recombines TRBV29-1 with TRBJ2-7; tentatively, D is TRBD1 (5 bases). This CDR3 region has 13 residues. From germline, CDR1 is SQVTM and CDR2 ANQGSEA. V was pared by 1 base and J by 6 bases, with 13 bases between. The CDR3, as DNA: TGCAGCGTTGAAGCGGGTACAGGAATCGAGCAGTACTTC. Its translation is CSVEAGTGIEQYF.

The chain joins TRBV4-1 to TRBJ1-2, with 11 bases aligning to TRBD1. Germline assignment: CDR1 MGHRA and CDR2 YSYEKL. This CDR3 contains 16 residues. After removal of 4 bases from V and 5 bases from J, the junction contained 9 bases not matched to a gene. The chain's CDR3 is CASSPGTGGPGYGYTF. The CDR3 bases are TGCGCCAGCAGCCCCGGGACAGGGGGTCCGGGGTATGGCTACACCTTC.

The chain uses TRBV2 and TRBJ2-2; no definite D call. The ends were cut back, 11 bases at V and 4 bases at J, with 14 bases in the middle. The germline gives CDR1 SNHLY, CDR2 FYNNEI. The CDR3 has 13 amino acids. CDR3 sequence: CAVRIHATGELFF. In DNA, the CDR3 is TGTGCCGTCAGGATCCACGCCACCGGGGAGCTGTTTTTT.

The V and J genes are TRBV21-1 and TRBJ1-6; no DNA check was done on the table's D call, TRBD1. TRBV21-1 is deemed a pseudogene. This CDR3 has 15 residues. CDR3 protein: CASSNNRGGNSPLHF. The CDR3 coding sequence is TGTGCCAGCAGCAATAACAGGGGAGGTAATTCACCCCTCCACTTT.

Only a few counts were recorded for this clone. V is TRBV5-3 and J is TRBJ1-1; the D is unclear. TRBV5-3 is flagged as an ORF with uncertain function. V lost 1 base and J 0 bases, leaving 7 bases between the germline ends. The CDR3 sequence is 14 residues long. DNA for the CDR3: TGTGCCAGAAGCTTGTGGGAGGTGAACACTGAAGCTTTCTTT. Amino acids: CARSLWEVNTEAFF.

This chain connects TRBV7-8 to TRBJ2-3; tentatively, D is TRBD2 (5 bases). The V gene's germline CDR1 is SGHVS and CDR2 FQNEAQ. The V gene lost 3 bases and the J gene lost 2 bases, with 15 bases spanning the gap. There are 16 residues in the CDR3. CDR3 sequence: CASSFDPGLNTDTQYF. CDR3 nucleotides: TGTGCCAGCAGCTTCGACCCCGGACTGAACACAGATACGCAGTATTTT.

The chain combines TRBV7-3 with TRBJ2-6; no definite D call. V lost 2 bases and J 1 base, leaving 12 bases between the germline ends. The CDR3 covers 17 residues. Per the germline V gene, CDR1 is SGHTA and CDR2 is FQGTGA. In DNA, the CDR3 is TGTGCCAGCAGCTTATCTCCCCCACAATCTGGGGCCAACGTCCTGACTTTC. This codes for CASSLSPPQSGANVLTF. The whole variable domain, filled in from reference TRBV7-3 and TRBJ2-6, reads GAGVSQTPSNKVTEKGKYVELRCDPISGHTALYWYRQSLGQGPEFLIYFQGTGAADDSGLPNDRFFAVRPEGSVSTLKIQRTERGDSAVYLCASSLSPPQSGANVLTFGAGSRLTVL.

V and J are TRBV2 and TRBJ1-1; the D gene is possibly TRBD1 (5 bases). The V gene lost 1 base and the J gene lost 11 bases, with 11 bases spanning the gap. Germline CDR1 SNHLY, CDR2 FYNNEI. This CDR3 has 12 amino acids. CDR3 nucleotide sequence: TGTGCCAGCAGTGAAGAATCGGGGGGGGCTTTCTTT. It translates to CASSEESGGAFF.

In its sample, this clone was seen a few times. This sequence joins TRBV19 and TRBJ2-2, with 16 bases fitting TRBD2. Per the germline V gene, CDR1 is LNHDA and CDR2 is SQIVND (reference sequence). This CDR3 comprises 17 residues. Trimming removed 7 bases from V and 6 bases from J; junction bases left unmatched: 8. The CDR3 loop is CASMRGTSGRASGELFF. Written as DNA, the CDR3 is TGTGCCAGTATGAGAGGGACTAGCGGGAGGGCCTCCGGGGAGCTGTTTTTT.

CDR3 protein: CASTPGVPNQPQHF. The CDR3 nucleotides are TGTGCCAGCACCCCGGGGGTACCCAATCAGCCCCAGCATTTT. The V and J genes are TRBV6-5 and TRBJ1-5; TRBD1 is a possible D gene (5 bases). There are 14 residues in the CDR3. The V gene's germline CDR1 is MNHEY and CDR2 SVGAGI. Trimming shortened V by 7 bases and J by 3 bases, and 13 bases separated the two germline ends.

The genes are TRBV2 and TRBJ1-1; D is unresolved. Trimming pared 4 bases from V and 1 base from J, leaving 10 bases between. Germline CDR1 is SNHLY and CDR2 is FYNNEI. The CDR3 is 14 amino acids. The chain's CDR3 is CASSAPGWNTEAFF. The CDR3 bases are TGTGCCAGCAGTGCCCCTGGCTGGAACACTGAAGCTTTCTTT.

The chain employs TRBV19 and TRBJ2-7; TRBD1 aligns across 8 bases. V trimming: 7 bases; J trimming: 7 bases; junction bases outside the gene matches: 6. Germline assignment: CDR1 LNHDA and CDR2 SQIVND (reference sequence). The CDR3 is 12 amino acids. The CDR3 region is CASKDRVGEQYF. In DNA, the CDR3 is TGTGCCAGTAAGGACAGGGTCGGGGAGCAGTACTTC.

The CDR3 reads CASSVRAGPDTGELFF. CDR3 nucleotides: TGTGCCAGCAGCGTACGTGCGGGGCCCGACACCGGGGAGCTGTTTTTT. The chain couples TRBV9 to TRBJ2-2; TRBD2 might be the D (6 bases). The CDR3 length is 16 residues. CDR1 and CDR2 from the germline V gene are SGDLS and YYNGEE. V was clipped by 1 base and J by 3 bases, with 13 bases between them.

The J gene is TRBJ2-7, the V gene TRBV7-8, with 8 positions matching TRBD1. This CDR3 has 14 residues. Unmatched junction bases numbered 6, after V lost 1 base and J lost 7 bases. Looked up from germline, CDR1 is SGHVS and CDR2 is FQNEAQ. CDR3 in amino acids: CASSLEGQVGEQYF. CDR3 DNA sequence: TGTGCCAGCAGCTTAGAGGGACAGGTGGGGGAGCAGTACTTC.

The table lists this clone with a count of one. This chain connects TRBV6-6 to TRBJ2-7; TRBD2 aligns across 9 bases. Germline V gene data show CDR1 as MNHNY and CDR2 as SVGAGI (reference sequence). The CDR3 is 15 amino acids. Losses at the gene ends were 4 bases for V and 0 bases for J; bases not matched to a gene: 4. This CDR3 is CASSSLSGGSYEQYF. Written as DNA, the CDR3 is TGTGCCAGCAGTTCGCTTAGCGGGGGCTCCTACGAGCAGTACTTC.

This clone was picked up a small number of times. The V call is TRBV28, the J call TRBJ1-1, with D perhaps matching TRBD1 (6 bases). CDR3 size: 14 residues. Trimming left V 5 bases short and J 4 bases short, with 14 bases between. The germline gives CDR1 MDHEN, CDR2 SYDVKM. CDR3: CASSPRGSRTEAFF. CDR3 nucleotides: TGTGCCAGCAGTCCGAGGGGGAGTCGCACTGAAGCTTTCTTT.

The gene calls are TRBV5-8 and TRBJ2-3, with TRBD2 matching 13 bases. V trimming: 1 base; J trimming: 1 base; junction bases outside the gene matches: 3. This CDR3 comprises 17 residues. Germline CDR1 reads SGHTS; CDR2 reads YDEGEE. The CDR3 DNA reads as TGTGCCAGCAGCTTGACTAGCGGGGGGGCTGGCACAGATACGCAGTATTTT. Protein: CASSLTSGGAGTDTQYF.

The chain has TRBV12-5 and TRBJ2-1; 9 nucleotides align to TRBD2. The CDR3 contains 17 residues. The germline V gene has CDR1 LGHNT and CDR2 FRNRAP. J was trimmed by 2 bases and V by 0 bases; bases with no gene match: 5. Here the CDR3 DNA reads TGTGCTAGTGGTTTGGTCCAACTAGCGGGTACCTACAATGAGCAGTTCTTC. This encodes CASGLVQLAGTYNEQFF.

CDR3 sequence reads: CASSLGSGGFDQPQHF. The CDR3 DNA sequence: TGTGCCAGCAGCTTAGGGAGCGGGGGATTTGATCAGCCCCAGCATTTT. The rearrangement links TRBV7-2 to TRBJ1-5, with D possibly matching TRBD1 (5 bases). CDR1 and CDR2 (germline): SGHTA, FQGNSA. The CDR3 length is 16 residues. V gave up 1 base and J gave up 5 bases, with 15 bases separating them.

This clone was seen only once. The CDR3 nucleotides are TGTGCCAGCAGCTTGGCAGGGCCTCCTGGCACCGGGGAGCTGTTTTTT. Protein product: CASSLAGPPGTGELFF. The chain recombines TRBV5-5 with TRBJ2-2, with D tentatively TRBD1 (5 bases). Trimming removed 0 bases at V and 4 bases at J, with 13 bases between. This CDR3 is 16 amino acids long. Per the germline V gene, CDR1 is SGHKS and CDR2 is YYEKEE (reference sequence).